A selection of T cell receptor beta chains follows, all from one sample in a study of cytomegalovirus exposure and HLA in healthy donors. Some clones are missing from TCRdb's copy, which holds only in-frame ones; the method was immunoSEQ multiplex PCR. The sample includes about 97,000 clones, around 81% of them seen just once. Sequencing was performed on PBMCs. The receptor set was obtained from a man in his forties in good health and CMV-seropositive. CDR3s include the opening cysteine and the closing phenylalanine or tryptophan. Each record gives: CDR3 DNA, CDR3 protein, V gene, clone size, J gene, D gene. D genes are given only for firm matches. Size values are once, few and many counts, or a class for expanded clones, and some rows have none.

CDR3 DNA: TGTGCCTGGAGTGTACGAGTCGGGGGACCCTACGAGCAGTACTTC
CDR3 protein: CAWSVRVGGPYEQYF
V gene: TRBV30
clone size: once
J gene: TRBJ2-7
D gene: .

CDR3 DNA: TGTGCCAGTAGTATAAGGGGGACAGGCATTCATTTCCGCAATCAGCCCCAGCATTTT
CDR3 protein: CASSIRGTGIHFRNQPQHF
V gene: TRBV19
clone size: once
J gene: TRBJ1-5
D gene: TRBD1

CDR3 DNA: TGTGCCAGCAGTTTATCACTAGCGGGGGGCACAGATACGCAGTATTTT
CDR3 protein: CASSLSLAGGTDTQYF
V gene: TRBV27
clone size: .
J gene: TRBJ2-3
D gene: TRBD2

CDR3 DNA: TGTGCCAGTACCGAATCGACAGGGGGCGACTATGGCTACACCTTC
CDR3 protein: CASTESTGGDYGYTF
V gene: TRBV19
clone size: .
J gene: TRBJ1-2
D gene: TRBD1

CDR3 DNA: TGCGCCAGCAGCTTCGGAGGTGGGGGCTTGGAGACCCAGTACTTC
CDR3 protein: CASSFGGGGLETQYF
V gene: TRBV5-1
clone size: once
J gene: TRBJ2-5
D gene: .

CDR3 DNA: TGCGCCAGCAGGGTGGGGGGAGCTGCTGAAAAACTGTTTTTT
CDR3 protein: CASRVGGAAEKLFF
V gene: TRBV5-1
clone size: .
J gene: TRBJ1-4
D gene: .

CDR3 DNA: TGTGCCAGCCTCCCCTCGGGGGGGGGCGAGGGCACAGATACGCAGTATTTT
CDR3 protein: CASLPSGGGEGTDTQYF
V gene: TRBV27
clone size: .
J gene: TRBJ2-3
D gene: TRBD2

CDR3 DNA: TGTGCCAGCAGCGACCTGAGAGGCTCCTACAATGAGCAGTTCTTC
CDR3 protein: CASSDLRGSYNEQFF
V gene: TRBV6-5
clone size: .
J gene: TRBJ2-1
D gene: .

CDR3 DNA: TGCGCCAGCAGCGGCGGGACTTACACAGATACGCAGTATTTT
CDR3 protein: CASSGGTYTDTQYF
V gene: TRBV5-1
clone size: .
J gene: TRBJ2-3
D gene: .

CDR3 DNA: TGTGCCAGCAGGCGGGGAGAGGGTGAAAAACTGTTTTTT
CDR3 protein: CASRRGEGEKLFF
V gene: TRBV2
clone size: .
J gene: TRBJ1-4
D gene: .

CDR3 DNA: TGTGCCAGCAGCAAAAGGGGGCTGCGGCCCAATAGCAATCAGCCCCAGCATTTT
CDR3 protein: CASSKRGLRPNSNQPQHF
V gene: TRBV21-1
clone size: .
J gene: TRBJ1-5
D gene: .

CDR3 DNA: TGTGCCAGCAGCCAAGCCGACTTTGAAGAAAAACTGTTTTTT
CDR3 protein: CASSQADFEEKLFF
V gene: TRBV14
clone size: .
J gene: TRBJ1-4
D gene: .

CDR3 DNA: TGCGCCAGCAGAAGGGACTCAACCTCGTCGGGTGATACGCAGTATTTT
CDR3 protein: CASRRDSTSSGDTQYF
V gene: TRBV5-1
clone size: .
J gene: TRBJ2-3
D gene: .

CDR3 DNA: TGTGCCAGCAGCGGCAGGGGAAGCGAGCAGTACTTC
CDR3 protein: CASSGRGSEQYF
V gene: TRBV11-3
clone size: .
J gene: TRBJ2-7
D gene: .

CDR3 DNA: TGCGCCAGCAGCCCTATAGCGGGCAGGAGGGATACGCAGTATTTT
CDR3 protein: CASSPIAGRRDTQYF
V gene: TRBV4-1
clone size: .
J gene: TRBJ2-3
D gene: TRBD2

CDR3 DNA: TGTGCCAGCAGCCAACGGGACACCCTGGAGACCCAGTACTTC
CDR3 protein: CASSQRDTLETQYF
V gene: TRBV5-6
clone size: .
J gene: TRBJ2-5
D gene: .

CDR3 DNA: TGTGCCAGCAGACGACCTAGCGGCCACGAGCAGTACTTC
CDR3 protein: CASRRPSGHEQYF
V gene: TRBV6-5
clone size: .
J gene: TRBJ2-7
D gene: TRBD2

CDR3 DNA: TGTGCCAGCAGCTTGCCCGGACTGGGGGGCTACACCTTC
CDR3 protein: CASSLPGLGGYTF
V gene: TRBV5-6
clone size: few
J gene: TRBJ1-2
D gene: .

CDR3 DNA: TGTGCCAGCAGCTCGTCGTTGAGATATGGCTACACCTTC
CDR3 protein: CASSSSLRYGYTF
V gene: TRBV11-2
clone size: .
J gene: TRBJ1-2
D gene: .

CDR3 DNA: TGTGCCAGCAGCTTACAGGGGGGAAACACCATATATTTT
CDR3 protein: CASSLQGGNTIYF
V gene: TRBV5-4
clone size: .
J gene: TRBJ1-3
D gene: TRBD1

CDR3 DNA: TGCGCCAGCAGCTTTCGACAGGGGCCTAGCAATCAGCCCCAGCATTTT
CDR3 protein: CASSFRQGPSNQPQHF
V gene: TRBV5-1
clone size: .
J gene: TRBJ1-5
D gene: TRBD1

CDR3 DNA: TGTGCCAGTAGTATCCTCCCGACAGGAATTCTTTCTGTTCGGCGGCCCCAGCATTTT
CDR3 protein: CASSILPTGILSVRRPQHF
V gene: TRBV19
clone size: .
J gene: TRBJ1-5
D gene: .

CDR3 DNA: TGTGCCAGCAGTGAACCGGGGGGGGCCAGCCAAGAGACCCAGTACTTC
CDR3 protein: CASSEPGGASQETQYF
V gene: TRBV6-1
clone size: .
J gene: TRBJ2-5
D gene: TRBD2

CDR3 DNA: TGTGCCAGCAGCGTAGCTCCGGACAGGGGGCCTGGCTACACCTTC
CDR3 protein: CASSVAPDRGPGYTF
V gene: TRBV9
clone size: .
J gene: TRBJ1-2
D gene: TRBD1

CDR3 DNA: TGTGCCAGCTCACCGGGCAGGGGCGGGAGCTATGGCTACACCTTC
CDR3 protein: CASSPGRGGSYGYTF
V gene: TRBV18
clone size: once
J gene: TRBJ1-2
D gene: .

CDR3 DNA: TGTGCCAGCAGCTCCACAGGGGTCAACTATGGCTACACCTTC
CDR3 protein: CASSSTGVNYGYTF
V gene: TRBV11-1
clone size: .
J gene: TRBJ1-2
D gene: TRBD1

CDR3 DNA: TGTGCCAGCAGCGCTACCGGGACAGTCGGCTACACCTTC
CDR3 protein: CASSATGTVGYTF
V gene: TRBV7-8
clone size: once
J gene: TRBJ1-2
D gene: TRBD1

CDR3 DNA: TGTGCCAGCAGTGGGGGGAAACTAGCGGGAGTTGATACGCAGTATTTT
CDR3 protein: CASSGGKLAGVDTQYF
V gene: TRBV2
clone size: .
J gene: TRBJ2-3
D gene: TRBD2

CDR3 DNA: TGTGCCAGCGCAGAGGGCCGGGAGACCCAGTACTTC
CDR3 protein: CASAEGRETQYF
V gene: TRBV2
clone size: .
J gene: TRBJ2-5
D gene: .

CDR3 DNA: TGTGCCAGCAGGTTCGGGGAACCCGGGGAGCTGTTTTTT
CDR3 protein: CASRFGEPGELFF
V gene: TRBV6-1
clone size: .
J gene: TRBJ2-2
D gene: .

CDR3 DNA: TGTGCCAGCAGCCTCACCGACGAGGCGGCCTACGAGCAGTACTTC
CDR3 protein: CASSLTDEAAYEQYF
V gene: TRBV11-2
clone size: .
J gene: TRBJ2-7
D gene: .

CDR3 DNA: TGTGCCAGCAGCTTAAGGGAAGGGGGCCACAATCAGCCCCAGCATTTT
CDR3 protein: CASSLREGGHNQPQHF
V gene: TRBV11-2
clone size: .
J gene: TRBJ1-5
D gene: TRBD1

CDR3 DNA: TGCGCCAGCAGCTTGGGTATAGCGGGAGTCGTAGAGACCCAGTACTTC
CDR3 protein: CASSLGIAGVVETQYF
V gene: TRBV5-1
clone size: .
J gene: TRBJ2-5
D gene: TRBD2